These T cell receptor beta chains were read from a single sample in a study of blood T cell repertoires in COVID-19. TCRdb's copy holds only in-frame clones and misses some; the assay was immunoSEQ multiplex PCR. The data contain approximately 250,000 clones, 82% of them singletons. Sequenced: PBMCs or T cells enriched from blood (not recorded which). Receptor source: a man aged 35-49 years who had recovered from COVID-19. The CDR3 runs from the conserved cysteine through the conserved F or W. The order of the fields is V gene, clone size, J gene, D gene, CDR3 protein, CDR3 DNA. D genes are given only for firm matches. The size of a clone is reported for some rows only, either as once, few or many, or as a class for expanded clones.

TRBV3-1/TRBV3-2	NA	TRBJ2-7	TRBD2	CASSDTGLVPSYEQYF	TGTGCCAGCAGCGATACCGGACTAGTTCCCTCCTACGAGCAGTACTTC
TRBV10-1	NA	TRBJ2-2	TRBD1	CASPRDRGASATGELFF	TGCGCCAGTCCCCGGGACAGGGGGGCTAGCGCCACCGGGGAGCTGTTTTTT
TRBV30	NA	TRBJ1-3	TRBD1	CAWSLLKGQGGNTIYF	TGTGCCTGGAGTCTCCTCAAGGGACAGGGAGGAAACACCATATATTTT
TRBV30	NA	TRBJ2-1	TRBD2	CAWGTSEQFF	TGTGCCTGGGGGACTAGCGAGCAGTTCTTC
TRBV19	NA	TRBJ2-2	TRBD2	CASSMARGLANTGELFF	TGTGCCAGTAGTATGGCCCGGGGACTAGCGAACACCGGGGAGCTGTTTTTT
TRBV18	few	TRBJ2-7	TRBD1	CASSTRTGSYEQYF	TGTGCCAGCTCAACTCGGACAGGGTCCTACGAGCAGTACTTC
TRBV19	NA	TRBJ1-5	NA	CASSSQSNQPQHF	TGTGCCAGTAGTAGTCAAAGCAATCAGCCCCAGCATTTT
TRBV9	NA	TRBJ2-1	NA	CASSVGAGKQFF	TGTGCCAGCAGCGTAGGGGCAGGGAAGCAGTTCTTC
TRBV29-1	few	TRBJ1-2	NA	CSVDLRARGFYGYTF	TGCAGCGTTGATCTCAGGGCTCGTGGGTTTTATGGCTACACCTTC
TRBV28	NA	TRBJ2-1	NA	CASSLSYNEQFF	TGTGCCAGCAGTTTGAGTTACAATGAGCAGTTCTTC
TRBV20-1	few	TRBJ1-1	NA	CSARGGTEAFF	TGCAGTGCAAGAGGCGGGACTGAAGCTTTCTTT